The clone carrying this T cell receptor beta chain was counted many times. The target antigen is unknown. Participants, patients aged 18 to 65, had newly diagnosed hyperthyroidism with a duration under 2 months. The data originate from a study of T cells in Graves' hyperthyroidism and ophthalmopathy. Study-level findings and limits: Most thyroid clonotypes with frequency above 0.001 were detected in blood.

RNA transcripts yielded amplified TCR beta CDR3 regions. The study used the HTBI primer set for a first-round RT-PCR of the TCR CDR3. A single record per CDR3 protein comes from TCRdb applying MiXCR to the multiplex PCR reads. The sample yields around 420,000 distinct CDR3 sequences, 15% to 18% seen once. The ends lost 2 bases at V and 4 bases at J; junction bases unmatched: 3. Germline V CDR1 and CDR2: ENHRY, SYGVKD. The CDR3 sequence is 14 residues long. The TCR was taken from a woman aged 18-29 years with Graves' hyperthyroidism. Material: blood. This chain uses TRBV10-3 with TRBJ1-2; 8 nucleotides line up with TRBD1. Here the CDR3 reads CAISELTGGYGYTF. CDR3 bases: TGTGCCATCAGTGAGCTCACAGGGGGCTATGGCTACACCTTC.